This is a list of T cell receptor beta chains from one sample in a study of cytomegalovirus exposure and HLA in healthy donors. The data were produced by immunoSEQ multiplex PCR, yet TCRdb's version contains in-frame clones alone and is incomplete. The sample lists about 78,000 clones, about four fifths occurring once. The sample consisted of PBMCs. The origin of the receptors is a man between 45 and 60 years old in good health and CMV-seropositive. The CDR3 runs from the conserved cysteine through the conserved F or W. D genes are given only for firm matches. Clone size is not always given. Where it is, it says once, few, many or a class for expanded clones.

CDR3 protein | CDR3 DNA | clone size | D gene | J gene | V gene
CASSHSFRRAVQNYGYTF | TGTGCCAGCAGCCATTCCTTTAGGAGGGCAGTCCAAAACTATGGCTACACCTTC | . | . | TRBJ1-2 | TRBV4-2
CASHLRNEQFF | TGTGCCAGCCACCTGCGGAATGAGCAGTTCTTC | . | . | TRBJ2-1 | TRBV7-2
CASKAGRGNTEAFF | TGTGCCAGTAAGGCGGGCAGGGGGAACACTGAAGCTTTCTTT | . | . | TRBJ1-1 | TRBV19
CASSVGGAGEVYEQYF | TGTGCCAGCAGCGTAGGCGGAGCGGGAGAGGTATACGAGCAGTACTTC | once | TRBD2 | TRBJ2-7 | TRBV9
CARISSGRGVADTQYF | TGCGCCAGAATTAGCAGCGGGAGGGGTGTTGCAGATACGCAGTATTTT | once | TRBD2 | TRBJ2-3 | TRBV5-1
CASSRDRGYDEQFF | TGTGCCAGCAGCCGGGACAGGGGTTACGATGAGCAGTTCTTC | once | TRBD1 | TRBJ2-1 | TRBV2
CASSQGTRGTDTQYF | TGTGCCAGCAGCCAGGGGACTAGGGGCACAGATACGCAGTATTTT | . | TRBD2 | TRBJ2-3 | TRBV5-4
CASTFRTSGSYEQYF | TGTGCCAGCACCTTTAGGACTAGCGGTTCCTACGAGCAGTACTTC | . | TRBD2 | TRBJ2-7 | TRBV2
CASSEGAGTSYEQYF | TGTGCCAGCAGCGAGGGGGCGGGAACCTCCTACGAGCAGTACTTC | . | . | TRBJ2-7 | TRBV9
CASSEGVTVVETQYF | TGTGCCAGCAGTGAAGGAGTTACGGTGGTGGAGACCCAGTACTTC | . | . | TRBJ2-5 | TRBV6-1
CASSPGTEETQYF | TGCGCCAGCAGCCCAGGGACAGAAGAGACCCAGTACTTC | . | TRBD1 | TRBJ2-5 | TRBV5-1
CASSAARGSYEQYF | TGTGCCAGCAGCGCTGCCCGGGGCTCCTACGAGCAGTACTTC | few | . | TRBJ2-7 | TRBV7-8
CASSPETANTGELFF | TGTGCCAGCTCGCCGGAGACAGCAAACACCGGGGAGCTGTTTTTT | . | . | TRBJ2-2 | TRBV18
CASSPAGLARNEQFF | TGTGCCAGCTCACCGGCGGGACTAGCGAGGAATGAGCAGTTCTTC | . | TRBD2 | TRBJ2-1 | TRBV18
CASSHGGGSEQFF | TGTGCTAGCAGCCATGGGGGCGGATCGGAGCAGTTCTTC | . | . | TRBJ2-1 | TRBV7-7
CASKDWSGLNEQFF | TGTGCCAGCAAGGACTGGAGCGGGCTCAATGAGCAGTTCTTC | . | . | TRBJ2-1 | TRBV2
CASSGSPGSSYEQYF | TGTGCCAGCAGTGGGAGTCCGGGGTCGTCCTACGAGCAGTACTTC | . | . | TRBJ2-7 | TRBV6-1
CASSNGGRSGTQYF | TGTGCCAGTAGTAACGGCGGGAGGTCTGGGACCCAGTACTTC | . | TRBD2 | TRBJ2-5 | TRBV19
CASSSQETQYF | TGTGCCAGCAGTTCTCAAGAGACCCAGTACTTC | . | . | TRBJ2-5 | TRBV6-1
CASSTADTDTQYF | TGTGCCAGCAGCACGGCGGATACAGATACGCAGTATTTT | few | . | TRBJ2-3 | TRBV6-5
CASSLGLALDEQFF | TGTGCCAGCAGCCTGGGACTAGCTCTCGATGAGCAGTTCTTC | . | TRBD2 | TRBJ2-1 | TRBV7-2
CASGLVGGKLFF | TGTGCTAGTGGTTTGGTAGGGGGAAAACTGTTTTTT | . | . | TRBJ1-4 | TRBV12-5
CASSLSRPQLRNTEAFF | TGTGCCAGCAGTTTATCCCGACCACAGCTGCGGAACACTGAAGCTTTCTTT | . | . | TRBJ1-1 | TRBV27
CASRTVDRAEAFF | TGTGCCAGCAGGACCGTAGACAGGGCGGAAGCTTTCTTT | . | TRBD1 | TRBJ1-1 | TRBV6-5
CASSLGGAVGTDTQYF | TGCGCCAGCAGCCTCGGCGGGGCCGTTGGCACAGATACGCAGTATTTT | . | . | TRBJ2-3 | TRBV5-1
CASTAGLAGDYNEQFF | TGTGCCAGCACCGCTGGACTAGCGGGAGATTACAATGAGCAGTTCTTC | . | TRBD2 | TRBJ2-1 | TRBV7-9
CASSLAGGTDGELFF | TGCGCCAGCAGCCTAGCGGGAGGTACGGACGGGGAGCTGTTTTTT | once | TRBD2 | TRBJ2-2 | TRBV10-2
CASRPQSTGNTIYF | TGTGCCAGCAGACCCCAGTCAACTGGAAACACCATATATTTT | . | . | TRBJ1-3 | TRBV7-6
CASGASEADTQYF | TGTGCCAGCGGGGCTAGCGAAGCAGATACGCAGTATTTT | . | . | TRBJ2-3 | TRBV7-3
CASSLGTGVANYGYTF | TGTGCCAGTAGTCTCGGGACAGGGGTGGCTAACTATGGCTACACCTTC | . | TRBD1 | TRBJ1-2 | TRBV19
CASSLGGLAAWETQYF | TGTGCCAGCAGCTTAGGCGGGCTAGCGGCCTGGGAGACCCAGTACTTC | . | TRBD2 | TRBJ2-5 | TRBV7-2
CASQLREGSSNEQFF | TGTGCCAGCCAACTCAGGGAGGGCTCCTCCAATGAGCAGTTCTTC | . | TRBD2 | TRBJ2-1 | TRBV19
CASSLVQGDGNTIYF | TGTGCCAGCAGTTTGGTACAGGGCGATGGAAACACCATATATTTT | . | . | TRBJ1-3 | TRBV27
CASSRGGHEQFF | TGTGCCAGCAGTCGGGGGGGGCATGAGCAGTTCTTC | . | TRBD2 | TRBJ2-1 | TRBV5-5